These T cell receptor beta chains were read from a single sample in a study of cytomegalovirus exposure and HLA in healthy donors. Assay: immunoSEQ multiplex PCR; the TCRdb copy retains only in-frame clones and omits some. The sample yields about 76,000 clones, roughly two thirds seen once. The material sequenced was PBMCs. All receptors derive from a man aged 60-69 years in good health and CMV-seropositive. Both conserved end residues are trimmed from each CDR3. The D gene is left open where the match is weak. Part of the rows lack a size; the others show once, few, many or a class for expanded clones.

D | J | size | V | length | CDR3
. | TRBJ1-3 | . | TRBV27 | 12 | ASSPGDSGNTIY
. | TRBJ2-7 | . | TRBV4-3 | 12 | ASSQGRGSYEQY
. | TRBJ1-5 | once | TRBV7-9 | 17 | ASSLGPTQGILSNQPQH
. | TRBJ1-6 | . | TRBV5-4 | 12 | ASSLQGTNSPLH
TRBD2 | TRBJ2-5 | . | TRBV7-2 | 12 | ASGGGRTAGTQY
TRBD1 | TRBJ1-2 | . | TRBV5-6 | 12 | ASSYDRGPDGYT
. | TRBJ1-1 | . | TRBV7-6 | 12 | ASSLGDTNTEAF
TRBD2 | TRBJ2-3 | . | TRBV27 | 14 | ASSLMVSGGADTQY
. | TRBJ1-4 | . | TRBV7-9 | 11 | ASSFGQGEKLF
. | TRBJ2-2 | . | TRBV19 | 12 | ASSTGYLTGELF
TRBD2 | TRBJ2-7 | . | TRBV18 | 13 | ASSEGTSGSYEQY
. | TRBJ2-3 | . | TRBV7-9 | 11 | ASSSLTSPSQY
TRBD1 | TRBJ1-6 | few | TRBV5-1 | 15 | ASSLTPGTGRNSPLH
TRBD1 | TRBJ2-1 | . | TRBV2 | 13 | ASRTGGAGYNEQF
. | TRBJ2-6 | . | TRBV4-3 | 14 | ASSQDWSSGANVLT
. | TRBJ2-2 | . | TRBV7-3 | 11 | ASSDDFTGELF
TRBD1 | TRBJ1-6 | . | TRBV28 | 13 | ASSLLGQGNSPLH
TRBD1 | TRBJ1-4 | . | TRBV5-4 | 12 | ASSAGQGVEKLF
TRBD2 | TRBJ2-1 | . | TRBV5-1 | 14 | ASSLAGREVSDEQF
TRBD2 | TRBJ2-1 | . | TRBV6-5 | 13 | ASSPGEGEDNEQF
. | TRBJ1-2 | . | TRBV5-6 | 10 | ASSEDSYGYT
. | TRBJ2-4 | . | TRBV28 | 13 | ASSIRGIAKNIQY
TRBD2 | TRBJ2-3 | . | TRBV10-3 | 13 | ATTGTSGTTDTQY
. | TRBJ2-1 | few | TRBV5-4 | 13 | ASSSTLSSYNEQF
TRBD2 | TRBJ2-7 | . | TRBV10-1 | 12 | ASSPASGGNEQY
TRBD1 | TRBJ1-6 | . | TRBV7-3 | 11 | ASRQGSNSPLH
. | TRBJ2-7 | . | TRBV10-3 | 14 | ATLGGRTGGSSEQY
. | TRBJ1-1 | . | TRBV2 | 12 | ATGSHQGYTEAF
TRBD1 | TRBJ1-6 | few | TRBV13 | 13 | ASSLGQGYDSPLH
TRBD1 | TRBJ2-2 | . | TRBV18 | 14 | ASSPPIRGYTGELF
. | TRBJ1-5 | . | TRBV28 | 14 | ASTPLGDRKDQPQH
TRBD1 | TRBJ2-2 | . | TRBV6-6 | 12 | ASSYYRGTGELF
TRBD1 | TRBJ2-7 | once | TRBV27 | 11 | ASRTGGSYEQY
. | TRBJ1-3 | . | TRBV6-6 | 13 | ASSYSGGFGNTIY
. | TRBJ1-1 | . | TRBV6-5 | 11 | ASSYSRNTEAF
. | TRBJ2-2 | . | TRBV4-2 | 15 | ASSQEGLTANTGELF
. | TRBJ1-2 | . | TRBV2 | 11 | ASSEAGRFGYT
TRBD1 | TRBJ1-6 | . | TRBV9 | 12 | ASSGRGSDSPLH
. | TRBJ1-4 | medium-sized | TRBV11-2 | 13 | ASSYRQAVNEKLF
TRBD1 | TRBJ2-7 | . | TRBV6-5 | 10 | ASSFTGGEQY
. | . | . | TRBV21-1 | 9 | ASSKHREQY
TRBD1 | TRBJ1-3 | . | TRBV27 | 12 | ASSWTGYENTIY
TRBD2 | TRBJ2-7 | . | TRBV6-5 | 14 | ASSYEAGEPSYEQY
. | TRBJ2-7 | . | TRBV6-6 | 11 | ASRKGEAYEQY
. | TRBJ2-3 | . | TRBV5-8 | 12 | ASSLANRVDTQY
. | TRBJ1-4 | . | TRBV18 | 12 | ASSPRSEDEKLF
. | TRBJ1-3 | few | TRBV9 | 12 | ASGITGSGNTIY
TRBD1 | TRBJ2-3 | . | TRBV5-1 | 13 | ASSNSQGVTDTQY
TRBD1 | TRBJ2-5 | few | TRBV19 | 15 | ASSTLGGGQGQETQY
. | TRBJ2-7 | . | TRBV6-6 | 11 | ASSYTLGGEQY
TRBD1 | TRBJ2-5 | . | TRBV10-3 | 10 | AIGQAQETQY
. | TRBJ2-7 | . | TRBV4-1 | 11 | ASSQMPEYEQY
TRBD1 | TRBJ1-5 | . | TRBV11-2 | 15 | ASSLRAGQDSNQPQH